What follows describes a single T cell receptor (beta chain). These data are taken from a study of blood T cell repertoires in COVID-19. Study-level information: The United States, Italy and Spain were the sources of the acute and convalescent COVID-19 samples.

The CDR3 loop spans 15 amino acids. Deletions cut 1 base from V and 5 bases from J, with 14 bases between. Germline CDR1 and CDR2: SGHAT and FQNNGV. TCRdb's table, derived via immunoSEQ multiplex PCR, lists solely in-frame clones and lacks some. The table includes 250,000 to 350,000 clones, 80% to 95% detected once. Sequencing was carried out using PBMCs or T cells enriched from blood (not recorded which). This clonotype was sampled from a woman in her twenties or thirties who had recovered from COVID-19. The chain links TRBV11-2 to TRBJ2-5; maybe TRBD1 (6 bases). The CDR3 loop is CASSLGGHGQETQYF. Here the CDR3 DNA reads TGTGCCAGCAGCTTAGGGGGACACGGGCAGGAGACCCAGTACTTC.